This T cell receptor beta chain was profiled in a study of cytomegalovirus exposure and HLA in healthy donors. The data were produced by immunoSEQ multiplex PCR, yet TCRdb's version contains in-frame clones alone and is incomplete. The sample lists 330,000 or so clones, roughly 90% seen once, with around 0.8% in the top ten. With 4 bases clipped from V and 1 base from J, the junction kept 11 bases outside the gene matches. This CDR3 region has 17 residues. Germline CDR1 LGHNA, CDR2 YSLEER. The receptor was isolated from a woman between 18 and 30 years old in good health and CMV-seronegative. The rearrangement uses TRBV4-3 and TRBJ2-3, with 7 bases identical to TRBD2. Sequencing used PBMCs. In nucleotides, the CDR3 is TGCGCCAGCAGCCCGGGAGAGGCTAGCGGACGCACAGATACGCAGTATTTT. Its protein is CASSPGEASGRTDTQYF.